This is a list of T cell receptor beta chains from one sample in a study of blood T cell repertoires in COVID-19. The assay was immunoSEQ multiplex PCR, and TCRdb's table has in-frame clones only and misses some. The table has a few hundred thousand clones, 70% to 90% seen once. Sequencing was done on a sample of PBMCs or T cells enriched from blood (not recorded which). The source of these receptors is a woman aged 40 to 50 who had recovered from COVID-19. The CDR3 runs from the conserved cysteine through the conserved F or W. Each record gives: V gene, clone size, J gene, D gene, CDR3 protein, CDR3 DNA. A D gene is named only where the DNA matches it firmly. Size tells how often a clone was seen (once, few, many) or the class of an expanded clone, and some rows leave it out.

v_gene: TRBV15
abundance: -
j_gene: TRBJ1-5
d_gene: TRBD1
CDR3aa: CATSRDMRGQQPQHF
CDR3nt: TGTGCCACCAGCAGAGATATGAGGGGGCAACAGCCCCAGCATTTT

v_gene: TRBV3-1/TRBV3-2
abundance: once
j_gene: TRBJ2-1
d_gene: TRBD2
CDR3aa: CASTGGQFEQFF
CDR3nt: TGTGCCAGCACGGGAGGCCAGTTTGAGCAGTTCTTC

v_gene: TRBV5-4
abundance: -
j_gene: TRBJ2-7
d_gene: -
CDR3aa: CASRSGSEQYF
CDR3nt: TGTGCCAGCAGATCAGGGTCCGAGCAGTACTTC

v_gene: TRBV28
abundance: -
j_gene: TRBJ1-1
d_gene: TRBD1
CDR3aa: CASKPPTGVHTEAFF
CDR3nt: TGTGCCAGCAAACCACCGACAGGGGTACACACTGAAGCTTTCTTT

v_gene: TRBV19
abundance: -
j_gene: TRBJ2-3
d_gene: TRBD2
CDR3aa: CASTPTPLAGGGDTQYF
CDR3nt: TGTGCCAGTACTCCTACCCCCCTGGCGGGGGGAGGAGATACGCAGTATTTT

v_gene: TRBV19
abundance: -
j_gene: TRBJ1-5
d_gene: TRBD1
CDR3aa: CASSFGQGNQPQHF
CDR3nt: TGTGCCAGTAGTTTTGGACAGGGGAATCAGCCCCAGCATTTT

v_gene: TRBV6-5
abundance: -
j_gene: TRBJ2-7
d_gene: -
CDR3aa: CASSTGNPNF
CDR3nt: TGTGCCAGCAGTACCGGTAACCCTAACTTC

v_gene: TRBV4-3
abundance: -
j_gene: TRBJ1-4
d_gene: -
CDR3aa: CASSQEGVVTNEKLFF
CDR3nt: TGCGCCAGCAGCCAAGAAGGGGTTGTAACTAATGAAAAACTGTTTTTT

v_gene: TRBV5-5
abundance: -
j_gene: TRBJ1-5
d_gene: -
CDR3aa: CASSPLGGLRNQPQHF
CDR3nt: TGTGCCAGCAGCCCCCTTGGTGGTTTGCGGAATCAGCCCCAGCATTTT

v_gene: TRBV15
abundance: -
j_gene: TRBJ1-4
d_gene: TRBD1
CDR3aa: CATRSRDSPNEKLFF
CDR3nt: TGTGCCACCAGAAGTCGGGACAGCCCTAATGAAAAACTGTTTTTT

v_gene: TRBV7-9
abundance: -
j_gene: TRBJ2-1
d_gene: TRBD2
CDR3aa: CASSLVGGRFNNEQFF
CDR3nt: TGTGCCAGCAGCTTAGTGGGAGGGCGGTTTAACAATGAGCAGTTCTTC

v_gene: TRBV9
abundance: -
j_gene: TRBJ2-5
d_gene: TRBD1
CDR3aa: CASSGRTGGWETQYF
CDR3nt: TGTGCCAGCAGCGGGCGGACAGGGGGCTGGGAGACCCAGTACTTC

v_gene: TRBV5-4
abundance: few
j_gene: TRBJ2-1
d_gene: -
CDR3aa: CASSIFGGPRGEQFF
CDR3nt: TGTGCCAGCAGCATATTTGGAGGTCCGAGGGGGGAGCAGTTCTTC

v_gene: TRBV6-4
abundance: -
j_gene: TRBJ1-2
d_gene: TRBD1
CDR3aa: CASKNRGQDYGYTF
CDR3nt: TGTGCCAGCAAAAACAGGGGGCAAGACTATGGCTACACCTTC

v_gene: TRBV29-1
abundance: -
j_gene: TRBJ1-1
d_gene: -
CDR3aa: CSVERGNTEAFF
CDR3nt: TGCAGCGTTGAAAGGGGGAACACTGAAGCTTTCTTT

v_gene: TRBV30
abundance: once
j_gene: TRBJ2-3
d_gene: TRBD2
CDR3aa: CAWSRTSGTDTQYF
CDR3nt: TGTGCCTGGAGCCGGACTAGCGGCACAGATACGCAGTATTTT

v_gene: TRBV4-1
abundance: -
j_gene: TRBJ1-2
d_gene: -
CDR3aa: CASSQEGARANYGYTF
CDR3nt: TGCGCCAGCAGCCAAGAGGGGGCCAGGGCGAACTATGGCTACACCTTC

v_gene: TRBV7-9
abundance: -
j_gene: TRBJ2-1
d_gene: -
CDR3aa: CASSLGASVYNEQFF
CDR3nt: TGTGCCAGCAGCTTAGGGGCTAGCGTCTACAATGAGCAGTTCTTC

v_gene: TRBV5-1
abundance: -
j_gene: TRBJ2-5
d_gene: TRBD2
CDR3aa: CASSPGLAGGQETQYF
CDR3nt: TGCGCCAGCAGCCCTGGACTAGCGGGAGGCCAAGAGACCCAGTACTTC

v_gene: TRBV6-5
abundance: -
j_gene: TRBJ2-7
d_gene: -
CDR3aa: CASRAGGPREQYF
CDR3nt: TGTGCCAGCAGGGCCGGGGGGCCACGCGAGCAGTACTTC

v_gene: TRBV5-1
abundance: -
j_gene: TRBJ2-7
d_gene: TRBD2
CDR3aa: CASSVGTSKYYEQYF
CDR3nt: TGCGCCAGCAGCGTAGGGACTAGCAAATACTACGAGCAGTACTTC

v_gene: TRBV9
abundance: -
j_gene: TRBJ2-1
d_gene: TRBD2
CDR3aa: CASSVTGGASYNEQFF
CDR3nt: TGTGCCAGCAGCGTAACCGGGGGGGCTTCCTACAATGAGCAGTTCTTC

v_gene: TRBV9
abundance: -
j_gene: TRBJ2-5
d_gene: -
CDR3aa: CASSASEAPQETQYF
CDR3nt: TGTGCCAGCAGCGCTTCTGAGGCACCTCAAGAGACCCAGTACTTC

v_gene: TRBV28
abundance: -
j_gene: TRBJ1-6
d_gene: -
CDR3aa: CASSFRRLRGSYNSPLHF
CDR3nt: TGTGCCAGCAGTTTTCGTCGGCTCCGCGGTTCCTATAATTCACCCCTCCACTTT

v_gene: TRBV5-1
abundance: -
j_gene: TRBJ2-1
d_gene: -
CDR3aa: CASSFSTGTYNEQFF
CDR3nt: TGCGCCAGCAGCTTCTCGACAGGTACCTACAATGAGCAGTTCTTC

v_gene: TRBV19
abundance: -
j_gene: TRBJ2-4
d_gene: -
CDR3aa: CASRNGGAKNIQYF
CDR3nt: TGTGCCAGTAGAAACGGGGGAGCCAAAAACATTCAGTACTTC

v_gene: TRBV7-3
abundance: -
j_gene: TRBJ1-2
d_gene: -
CDR3aa: CASSLGPRRGYTF
CDR3nt: TGTGCCAGCAGCTTAGGTCCTAGGAGAGGCTACACCTTC

v_gene: TRBV11-2
abundance: once
j_gene: TRBJ2-3
d_gene: TRBD2
CDR3aa: CASSLEGLAGVDTQYF
CDR3nt: TGTGCCAGCAGCTTAGAGGGGTTAGCGGGGGTAGATACGCAGTATTTT

v_gene: TRBV10-3
abundance: few
j_gene: TRBJ1-5
d_gene: TRBD1
CDR3aa: CAMAETGSQPQHF
CDR3nt: TGTGCCATGGCGGAGACAGGGAGTCAGCCCCAGCATTTT

v_gene: TRBV30
abundance: few
j_gene: TRBJ1-4
d_gene: -
CDR3aa: CAWSSGLWTNEKLFF
CDR3nt: TGTGCCTGGAGTTCAGGGTTGTGGACTAATGAAAAACTGTTTTTT

v_gene: TRBV10-3
abundance: -
j_gene: TRBJ1-2
d_gene: TRBD1
CDR3aa: CAINDRGRTYGYTF
CDR3nt: TGTGCCATCAACGACAGGGGGCGCACCTATGGCTACACCTTC

v_gene: TRBV7-9
abundance: once
j_gene: TRBJ1-3
d_gene: -
CDR3aa: CASSRDRIGNTIYF
CDR3nt: TGTGCCAGCAGTCGTGACAGGATCGGAAACACCATATATTTT

v_gene: TRBV10-3
abundance: -
j_gene: TRBJ1-2
d_gene: -
CDR3aa: CAISDLGGLVGYTF
CDR3nt: TGTGCCATCAGTGACCTTGGGGGCTTGGTAGGCTACACCTTC

v_gene: TRBV30
abundance: -
j_gene: TRBJ2-7
d_gene: TRBD1
CDR3aa: CAWSVRGTGTYEQYF
CDR3nt: TGTGCCTGGAGTGTACGAGGGACAGGTACCTACGAGCAGTACTTC

v_gene: TRBV28
abundance: -
j_gene: TRBJ2-7
d_gene: TRBD1
CDR3aa: CASSFGTRDRVPEQYF
CDR3nt: TGTGCCAGCAGTTTCGGCACCCGAGACAGGGTACCCGAGCAGTACTTC

v_gene: TRBV3-1/TRBV3-2
abundance: -
j_gene: TRBJ2-3
d_gene: TRBD2
CDR3aa: CASSPGTTPRDTQYF
CDR3nt: TGTGCCAGCAGCCCCGGGACTACCCCCAGGGATACGCAGTATTTT

v_gene: TRBV24-1
abundance: once
j_gene: TRBJ1-3
d_gene: TRBD1
CDR3aa: CATSDGTAGNTIYF
CDR3nt: TGTGCCACCAGTGACGGGACAGCTGGAAACACCATATATTTT

v_gene: TRBV7-9
abundance: -
j_gene: TRBJ1-3
d_gene: -
CDR3aa: CASSQDSSGNTIYF
CDR3nt: TGTGCCAGCAGCCAGGACAGCTCTGGAAACACCATATATTTT

v_gene: TRBV13
abundance: -
j_gene: TRBJ2-3
d_gene: -
CDR3aa: CASSQTGNTQYF
CDR3nt: TGTGCCAGCAGCCAAACAGGGAATACGCAGTATTTT

v_gene: TRBV25-1
abundance: -
j_gene: TRBJ1-1
d_gene: TRBD1
CDR3aa: CASSQTGFDTEAFF
CDR3nt: TGTGCCAGCAGTCAGACAGGGTTTGACACTGAAGCTTTCTTT

v_gene: TRBV18
abundance: -
j_gene: TRBJ1-5
d_gene: -
CDR3aa: CASSLREDQPQHF
CDR3nt: TGTGCCAGCTCACTAAGGGAGGACCAGCCCCAGCATTTT

v_gene: TRBV11-3
abundance: -
j_gene: TRBJ2-1
d_gene: -
CDR3aa: CASTRGDYNEQFF
CDR3nt: TGTGCCAGCACCCGCGGGGATTACAATGAGCAGTTCTTC

v_gene: TRBV6-2/TRBV6-3
abundance: -
j_gene: TRBJ1-4
d_gene: -
CDR3aa: CASSLLRATNEKLFF
CDR3nt: TGTGCCAGCAGTTTACTCAGGGCCACTAATGAAAAACTGTTTTTT

v_gene: TRBV27
abundance: -
j_gene: TRBJ2-1
d_gene: -
CDR3aa: CASSLKYSYNEQFF
CDR3nt: TGTGCCAGCAGTTTAAAATACTCCTACAATGAGCAGTTCTTC

v_gene: TRBV9
abundance: -
j_gene: TRBJ2-2
d_gene: -
CDR3aa: CASSQTSSANTGELFF
CDR3nt: TGTGCCAGCAGCCAAACTAGCTCCGCGAACACCGGGGAGCTGTTTTTT

v_gene: TRBV6-4
abundance: -
j_gene: TRBJ2-7
d_gene: TRBD1
CDR3aa: CASTLMTGPSYEQYF
CDR3nt: TGTGCCAGCACTTTGATGACAGGGCCCTCCTACGAGCAGTACTTC

v_gene: TRBV19
abundance: -
j_gene: TRBJ1-5
d_gene: TRBD1
CDR3aa: CASSISTGGGQPQHF
CDR3nt: TGTGCCAGTAGTATTTCGACAGGGGGAGGTCAGCCCCAGCATTTT

v_gene: TRBV7-3
abundance: -
j_gene: TRBJ2-5
d_gene: -
CDR3aa: CASRKRTGEEQETQYF
CDR3nt: TGTGCCAGCAGGAAAAGGACGGGAGAGGAGCAAGAGACCCAGTACTTC

v_gene: TRBV9
abundance: -
j_gene: TRBJ2-2
d_gene: -
CDR3aa: CASSVGYRDANTGELFF
CDR3nt: TGTGCCAGCAGCGTAGGATACAGGGACGCGAACACCGGGGAGCTGTTTTTT

v_gene: TRBV13
abundance: -
j_gene: TRBJ2-2
d_gene: TRBD2
CDR3aa: CASSLGGAGAAGELFF
CDR3nt: TGTGCCAGCAGCTTAGGCGGCGCGGGAGCGGCCGGGGAGCTGTTTTTT

v_gene: TRBV19
abundance: -
j_gene: TRBJ2-5
d_gene: TRBD1
CDR3aa: CASRDRGQETQYF
CDR3nt: TGTGCCAGTAGGGACAGGGGCCAAGAGACCCAGTACTTC

v_gene: TRBV4-3
abundance: few
j_gene: TRBJ1-2
d_gene: -
CDR3aa: CASSQEGGYGYTF
CDR3nt: TGCGCCAGCAGCCAAGAAGGCGGCTATGGCTACACCTTC

v_gene: TRBV11-3
abundance: -
j_gene: TRBJ2-2
d_gene: TRBD2
CDR3aa: CASSLEVSGSVNTGELFF
CDR3nt: TGTGCCAGCAGCTTAGAAGTAAGCGGGAGCGTGAACACCGGGGAGCTGTTTTTT